This entry concerns a single T cell receptor (beta chain). Its antigen is currently unknown. Treatment described: oral pan-JAK inhibitor, 5-10 mg twice daily. CD4+ and CD8+ T cells were sorted from PBMCs. The data are from a study of CD8+ T cells in alopecia areata. Looking at the study overall: Each of the treated patients was given oral tofacitinib, 5 to 10 mg twice daily, for moderate-to-severe alopecia areata. Scalp area affected, as a percentage, set the severity score of treated patients. Whole-study findings and limits: In lesional scalp, particularly from alopecia totalis/universalis, clonality was higher than in normal scalp.

RNA extraction and reverse transcription yielded cDNA as sequencing template. Method: immunoSEQ multiplex PCR; TCRdb's copy keeps in-frame clones and lacks some. The table has 180,000 or so clones, approximately 50% seen once; the top ten hold over 9%. Material: CD8+ T cells sorted from blood, obtained around week 54, from a patient treated with tofacitinib. The receptor comes from a human donor with alopecia areata.

Written as DNA, the CDR3 is TGCGCCAGTGCGGAGACTGATGAGCAGTTCTTC. Encoded protein: CASAETDEQFF. The chain couples TRBV5-1 to TRBJ2-1; D call uncertain. With 8 bases removed from V and 8 bases from J, the gap between germline ends came to 11 bases. CDR3 length: 11 amino acids. Germline CDR1 reads SGHRS; CDR2 reads YFSETQ.